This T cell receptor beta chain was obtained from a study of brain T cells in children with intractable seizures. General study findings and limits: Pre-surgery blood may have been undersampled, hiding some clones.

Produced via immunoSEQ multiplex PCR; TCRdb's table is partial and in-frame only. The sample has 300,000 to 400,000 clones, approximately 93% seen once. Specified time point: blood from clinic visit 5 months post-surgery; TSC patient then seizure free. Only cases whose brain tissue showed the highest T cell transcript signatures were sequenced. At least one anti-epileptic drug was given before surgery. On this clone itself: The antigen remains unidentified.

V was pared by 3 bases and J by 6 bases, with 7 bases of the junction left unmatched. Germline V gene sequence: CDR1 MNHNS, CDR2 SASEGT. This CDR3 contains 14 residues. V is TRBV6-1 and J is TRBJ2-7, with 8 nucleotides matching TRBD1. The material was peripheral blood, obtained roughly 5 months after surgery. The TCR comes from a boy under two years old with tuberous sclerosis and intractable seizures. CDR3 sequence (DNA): TGTGCCAGCAGTGAGGCCTCAGGGGGCGGCGAGCAGTACTTC. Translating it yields CASSEASGGGEQYF.